These 27 T cell receptor beta chains were sequenced from one sample in a study of cytomegalovirus exposure and HLA in healthy donors (dated by TCRdb to about 2017). Libraries were built with the immunoSEQ multiplex PCR assay. For the multiplex PCR, a mixture combining 60 forward primers for TCR Vbeta segments and 13 reverse primers for TCR Jbeta segments was used. TCRdb's version of the immuneACCESS table is confined to in-frame rearrangements and falls short of the full clone set. An unresolved V gene accounts for under half of the shortfall where checked; the remainder is of unknown origin. The sample contains 150,000 to 200,000 clones, 60% to 80% of them found a single time. The ten largest account for more than 12% of the sample. The sequenced material came from PBMCs. The receptors were gathered from a man aged 45-60 years in good health and CMV-seropositive.

This clone was picked up a small number of times. The chain couples TRBV5-6 to TRBJ1-1; no firm D call. CDR1 is SGHDT, CDR2 YYEEEE, per germline. The CDR3 sequence is 12 residues long. V shed 0 bases and J shed 3 bases, with 3 bases lying between them. Here the CDR3 reads CASSLGDTEAFF. CDR3 nucleotide sequence: TGTGCCAGCAGCTTGGGCGACACTGAAGCTTTCTTT.

The chain combines TRBV4-1 with TRBJ2-1, with D possibly TRBD1 on 6 matching bases. Trimming stripped 1 base from V and 5 bases from J, with 18 bases between. The CDR3 totals 17 residues. Germline V CDR1 and CDR2: MGHRA, YSYEKL. The CDR3 coding sequence is TGCGCCAGCAGCCAAGTTGGCGCAGGGGAGATAAACAATGAGCAGTTCTTC. Protein: CASSQVGAGEINNEQFF.

The chain joins TRBV7-9 to TRBJ2-7; D may be TRBD1 (6 bases). Germline V CDR1 and CDR2: SEHNR, FQNEAQ (reference sequence). Trimming shortened V by 5 bases and J by 2 bases, and 13 bases separated the two germline ends. CDR3 length: 14 amino acids. The CDR3 nucleotides are TGTGCCAGCAGCCGAGACAGGTGGGCCTACGAGCAGTACTTC. It encodes CASSRDRWAYEQYF.

The chain combines TRBV7-8 with TRBJ1-1; D uncertain. The CDR3 runs to 13 residues. Trimming cost V 1 base and J 4 bases, with 7 bases left between them. The germline V gene has CDR1 SGHVS and CDR2 FQNEAQ. CDR3 bases: TGTGCCAGCAGCTTAGGGTCAGGCACTGAAGCTTTCTTT. Translation: CASSLGSGTEAFF.

This clone was observed a few times. The rearrangement joins TRBV2 to TRBJ1-6; possibly TRBD1 for D (5 bases). Germline loops: CDR1 SNHLY, CDR2 FYNNEI. Between the trimmed V and J ends, which lost 4 bases and 9 bases, there was a span of 16 bases. The CDR3 totals 15 residues. The CDR3 loop reads CASSGGTAGSSPLHF. The CDR3 DNA reads TGTGCCAGCAGTGGCGGGACTGCGGGAAGTTCACCCCTCCACTTT. The whole variable domain, remainder taken from reference TRBV2 and TRBJ1-6, is EPEVTQTPSHQVTQMGQEVILRCVPISNHLYFYWYRQILGQKVEFLVSFYNNEISEKSEIFDDQFSVERPDGSNFTLKIRSTKLEDSAMYFCASSGGTAGSSPLHFGNGTRLTVT.

The V and J genes are TRBV6-5 and TRBJ1-1; D possibly corresponds to TRBD1 (6 bases). CDR1 and CDR2 from the germline V gene are MNHEY and SVGAGI. The CDR3 sequence is 13 residues long. The germline V and J ends were trimmed by 6 bases and 4 bases, with 12 bases remaining between them. CDR3 region: CASSLDRSTEAFF. The CDR3, as DNA: TGTGCCAGCAGCTTAGACAGGAGCACTGAAGCTTTCTTT.

The CDR3 reads CASSSDRVDNEQFF. Written as DNA, the CDR3 is TGTGCCAGCAGCTCGGACAGGGTAGACAATGAGCAGTTCTTC. The chain links TRBV7-2 to TRBJ2-1; 8 nucleotides align to TRBD1. The CDR3 totals 14 residues. Germline V gene sequence: CDR1 SGHTA, CDR2 FQGNSA. J lost 5 bases, V lost 4 bases, and 4 bases had no gene match.

V gene TRBV7-2 combines with J gene TRBJ2-5; 15 bases are shared with TRBD2. Germline V lookup: CDR1 SGHTA, CDR2 FQGNSA. The CDR3 loop spans 18 amino acids. Trimming at V came to 5 bases and at J to 5 bases, leaving 12 bases not matched to a gene. CDR3 DNA: TGTGCCAGCAGCGGATCCAGGACTAGCGGGGGGGCCCTTGAGACCCAGTACTTC. Amino acids: CASSGSRTSGGALETQYF. The whole variable domain, filled in from reference TRBV7-2 and TRBJ2-5, reads GAGVSQSPSNKVTEKGKDVELRCDPISGHTALYWYRQSLGQGLEFLIYFQGNSAPDKSGLPSDRFSAERTGGSVSTLTIQRTQQEDSAVYLCASSGSRTSGGALETQYFGPGTRLLVL.

This chain uses TRBV4-1 with TRBJ2-2, with 7 bases aligning to TRBD2. J was trimmed by 5 bases and V by 1 base; bases with no gene match: 10. The CDR3 totals 17 residues. CDR1 MGHRA and CDR2 YSYEKL come from the germline V gene. The CDR3 DNA reads as TGCGCCAGCAGCCAAGGTCCCGGGGGAGCGGGAACCGGGGAGCTGTTTTTT. It specifies CASSQGPGGAGTGELFF.

V usage is TRBV11-2 and J usage is TRBJ2-7, with unresolved D. Germline CDR1 and CDR2: SGHAT and FQNNGV. The CDR3 has 14 amino acids. V lost 5 bases and J lost 4, with 15 bases in between. CDR3 amino acids: CASSPRQRLYEQYV. The CDR3 DNA reads TGTGCCAGCAGCCCGAGACAACGCCTATACGAGCAGTACGTC.

This chain links TRBV5-1 with TRBJ1-5; D remains ambiguous. The CDR3 runs to 15 residues. Germline V CDR1 and CDR2: SGHRS, YFSETQ. V shed 4 bases and J shed 2 bases, with 13 bases lying between them. The DNA for the CDR3 is TGCGCCAGCAGCCGCCAGCCGGGAGGCAATCAGCCCCAGCATTTT. It yields the protein CASSRQPGGNQPQHF.

V gene TRBV11-3 combines with J gene TRBJ2-2; D uncertain. V lost 6 bases, J lost 2 bases, and 4 bases lay in between. The CDR3 runs to 12 residues. Germline V gene lookup returns CDR1 SGHNT and CDR2 YENEEA. CDR3 loop: CASSSNTGELFF. CDR3 sequence (DNA): TGTGCCAGCAGTTCTAACACCGGGGAGCTGTTTTTT. The whole variable domain, remainder taken from reference TRBV11-3 and TRBJ2-2, is EAGVVQSPRYKIIEKKQPVAFWCNPISGHNTLYWYLQNLGQGPELLIRYENEEAVDDSQLPKDRFSAERLKGVDSTLKIQPAELGDSAVYLCASSSNTGELFFGEGSRLTVL.

The V call is TRBV4-1, the J call TRBJ2-1; TRBD1 aligns across 7 bases. V trimming: 1 base; J trimming: 3 bases; junction bases outside the gene matches: 6. Germline V gives CDR1 MGHRA, CDR2 YSYEKL. CDR3 length: 16 amino acids. CDR3 sequence reads: CASSQGGQWNYNEQFF. In DNA form, the CDR3 reads TGCGCCAGCAGCCAAGGGGGACAGTGGAACTACAATGAGCAGTTCTTC.

The V call is TRBV29-1, the J call TRBJ2-3, with 10 nucleotides matching TRBD2. V was clipped by 7 bases and J by 5 bases; unmatched bases: 6. The CDR3 is 13 residues long. Germline-derived CDR1 and CDR2 are SQVTM and ANQGSEA. The CDR3 DNA reads as TGCAGCGGGGACTTAGCGGGGGGAGATACGCAGTATTTT. Translated, it gives CSGDLAGGDTQYF.

This rearrangement joins TRBV29-1 to TRBJ1-2; 11 positions agree with TRBD1. V was pared by 7 bases and J by 8 bases, with 9 bases of the junction left unmatched. CDR1 is SQVTM, CDR2 ANQGSEA, per germline. The CDR3 covers 13 residues. CDR3 loop: CSARDRGFEGYTF. DNA of the CDR3: TGCAGCGCGCGGGACAGGGGGTTCGAGGGCTACACCTTC.

Only one count was recorded for this clone. The chain couples TRBV11-2 to TRBJ1-1, with D unresolved. The V gene lost 0 bases and the J gene lost 8 bases, with 7 bases spanning the gap. Per the germline V gene, CDR1 is SGHAT and CDR2 is FQNNGV. The CDR3 totals 12 residues. The CDR3 DNA follows: TGTGCCAGCAGCTTAGATCCAGGCGAAGCTTTCTTT. It specifies CASSLDPGEAFF.

The genes are TRBV7-6 and TRBJ2-7; TRBD1 agrees at 8 bases. Trimming cost V 5 bases and J 2 bases; bases outside gene matches: 8. This CDR3 is built from 15 residues. In germline, CDR1 is SGHVS, CDR2 FNYEAQ. The CDR3 coding sequence is TGTGCCAGCAGCCTCCTCACAGGGGGAACCTACGAGCAGTACTTC. This translates into CASSLLTGGTYEQYF.

Here the CDR3 reads CASRDRGRETQYF. CDR3 nucleotide sequence: TGTGCCAGCAGGGACAGGGGGCGGGAGACCCAGTACTTC. The chain recombines TRBV7-8 with TRBJ2-5, with TRBD1 matching 11 bases. CDR3 length: 13 amino acids. V was clipped by 6 bases and J by 5 bases; unmatched bases: 2. Germline loops: CDR1 SGHVS, CDR2 FQNEAQ.

This clone was picked up one time. This chain connects TRBV30 to TRBJ2-2; a possible D gene is TRBD1 (6 bases). Germline V CDR1 and CDR2: GTSNPN, SVGIG (reference sequence). This CDR3 is built from 15 residues. The V end lost 8 bases, the J end lost 3 bases, and 19 bases lay between the germline ends. CDR3 sequence reads: CARHSTGLDTGELFF. The CDR3 DNA is TGTGCCCGCCATTCGACAGGTTTGGACACCGGGGAGCTGTTTTTT.

The chain joins TRBV2 to TRBJ2-7; 8 bases fit TRBD1. V lost 5 bases to trimming and J lost 0 bases; unmatched junction nucleotides: 3. The germline CDR1 and CDR2 sequences are SNHLY and FYNNEI. This CDR3 is built from 14 residues. CDR3 amino acids: CASSNRGSSYEQYF. The CDR3 DNA follows: TGTGCCAGCAGTAACAGGGGGAGCTCCTACGAGCAGTACTTC.

The chain has TRBV5-1 and TRBJ2-7; 8 bases are a match to TRBD1. The CDR3 is 14 amino acids. Losses at the gene ends were 4 bases for V and 1 base for J; bases not matched to a gene: 4. Looked up from germline, CDR1 is SGHRS and CDR2 is YFSETQ. The CDR3 sequence: CASSPGQGSYEQYF. CDR3 coding DNA: TGCGCCAGCAGCCCAGGACAGGGTTCCTACGAGCAGTACTTC.

The chain has TRBV5-1 and TRBJ2-3; the D gene is possibly TRBD2 (6 bases). CDR3 length: 15 residues. From germline, CDR1 is SGHRS and CDR2 YFSETQ. Trimming took off 2 bases at V and 0 bases at J, with 10 bases between the two ends. The chain's CDR3 is CASSLVGTSTDTQYF. CDR3 DNA sequence: TGCGCCAGCAGCTTAGTAGGGACTAGCACAGATACGCAGTATTTT. The variable domain in full, completed from reference TRBV5-1 and TRBJ2-3, reads KAGVTQTPRYLIKTRGQQVTLSCSPISGHRSVSWYQQTPGQGLQFLFEYFSETQRNKGNFPGRFSGRQFSNSRSEMNVSTLELGDSALYLCASSLVGTSTDTQYFGPGTRLTVL.

The chain is built from TRBV28 and TRBJ1-2; D is perhaps TRBD1 (5 bases). Looked up from germline, CDR1 is MDHEN and CDR2 is SYDVKM. Trimming pared 5 bases from V and 4 bases from J, leaving 14 bases between. This CDR3 has 14 amino acids. In nucleotides, the CDR3 is TGTGCCAGCAGTACCCCAGGGTACACCTATGGCTACACCTTC. Translation: CASSTPGYTYGYTF.

J is TRBJ1-2 and V is TRBV28; D not resolved. Trimming removed 5 bases from V and 8 bases from J, with 18 bases in between. The CDR3 has 14 amino acids. Per the germline V gene, CDR1 is MDHEN and CDR2 is SYDVKM. DNA for the CDR3: TGTGCCAGCAGTCCCATCCCGGGAGGCCAAGGCTACACCTTC. Translation gives CASSPIPGGQGYTF.

The rearrangement joins TRBV6-5 to TRBJ1-1; weak D call: TRBD1 (6 bases). Trimming cost V 8 bases and J 0 bases, with 13 bases left between them. This CDR3 spans 14 amino acids. Germline V gives CDR1 MNHEY, CDR2 SVGAGI. Here the CDR3 reads CASRTDLMNTEAFF. Written as DNA, the CDR3 is TGTGCCAGCCGGACAGATTTGATGAACACTGAAGCTTTCTTT.

V is TRBV10-3 and J is TRBJ1-1; a weak D match, TRBD1 (6 bases). V was trimmed by 3 bases and J by 5 bases, leaving 13 bases between them. CDR1 and CDR2 (germline): ENHRY, SYGVKD. The CDR3 is 14 amino acids. CDR3: CAISDGQGKTEAFF. CDR3 sequence (DNA): TGTGCCATCAGTGACGGTCAGGGGAAGACTGAAGCTTTCTTT.

This clone was recorded once. The J gene is TRBJ2-1, the V gene TRBV4-3; possible D gene TRBD1, 6 bases. Trimming removed 6 bases at V and 7 bases at J, with 16 bases between. This CDR3 spans 14 amino acids. In germline, CDR1 is LGHNA, CDR2 YSLEER. CDR3 nucleotides: TGCGCCAGCAGTCGCGTATCAGGGGAGAATGAGCAGTTCTTC. This translates into CASSRVSGENEQFF.